A single sample is the source of the 12 T cell receptor beta chains below, sequenced in a study of patients and donors after allogeneic stem cell transplantation. One entry per CDR3 protein, called by TCRdb with MiXCR from the RT-PCR reads. Among hundreds of thousands of distinct CDR3 sequences listed, 16% were seen once. The sample was blood, either unsorted or a sorted T cell fraction (not recorded which). The receptors derive from a human donor who was either an allogeneic HSCT recipient or a stem cell or donor lymphocyte infusion donor (not recorded which). It is not recorded whose cells these are; they may come from a transplant donor.

The chain is built from TRBV18 and TRBJ2-7; D is possibly TRBD2 (6 bases). This CDR3 contains 15 residues. CDR1 is KGHSH and CDR2 is LQKENI in the germline V gene. The germline V and J ends were trimmed by 3 bases and 4 bases, with 16 bases remaining between them. The CDR3 reads CASSPGGLGGYEQYF. In DNA form, the CDR3 reads TGTGCCAGCTCACCTGGAGGGTTAGGAGGGTACGAGCAGTACTTC.

This clonotype showed up just a few times. This sequence joins TRBV9 and TRBJ1-1; no definite D call. Germline V gene data show CDR1 as SGDLS and CDR2 as YYNGEE. Trimming stripped 2 bases from V and 7 bases from J, with 9 bases between. The CDR3 is 12 amino acids. CDR3 in amino acids: CASSVGFNEAFF. Written as DNA, the CDR3 is TGTGCCAGCAGCGTGGGATTTAATGAAGCTTTCTTT.

This clonotype has a count of ten or more. This sequence joins TRBV24-1 and TRBJ2-7; D might be TRBD2 (6 bases). Germline loops: CDR1 KGHDR, CDR2 SFDVKD. V lost 6 bases and J 7 bases, leaving 21 bases between the germline ends. The CDR3 spans 15 residues. CDR3 sequence (DNA): TGTGCCACCAGTCGATCCGGGACTGACTTTTTGGAGCAGTACTTC. Its protein product is CATSRSGTDFLEQYF.

A few counts support this clonotype. V gene TRBV29-1 combines with J gene TRBJ1-2, with D possibly TRBD1 on 5 matching bases. This CDR3 comprises 12 residues. Germline loops: CDR1 SQVTM, CDR2 ANQGSEA. The V end lost 1 base, the J end lost 8 bases, and 11 bases lay between the germline ends. The CDR3 DNA follows: TGCAGCGTTGAAGGGCTCAGGGACGGCTACACCTTC. It is translated as CSVEGLRDGYTF.

V and J are TRBV5-1 and TRBJ2-7, with TRBD2 matching over 7 bases. The CDR3 has 15 residues. Trimming at V came to 0 bases and at J to 1 base, leaving 4 bases not matched to a gene. Germline assignment: CDR1 SGHRS and CDR2 YFSETQ. The CDR3 sequence is CASSLELAISYEQYF. The CDR3 nucleotides read TGCGCCAGCAGCTTGGAACTAGCGATATCCTACGAGCAGTACTTC.

The chain employs TRBV20-1 and TRBJ2-5, with 11 bases lining up with TRBD2. Germline values: CDR1 DFQATT, CDR2 SNEGSKA (reference sequence). J lost 5 bases, V lost 0 bases, and 11 bases had no gene match. The CDR3 runs 17 residues. CDR3 sequence (DNA): TGCAGTGCTAGAGACCCCGGACTAGCGGGCCGCCGGGAGACCCAGTACTTC. Amino acids: CSARDPGLAGRRETQYF.

The chain uses TRBV5-1 and TRBJ2-3, with TRBD2 matching over 15 bases. The trim removed 3 bases at V and 5 bases at J, leaving 1 base unmatched. CDR1 is SGHRS, CDR2 YFSETQ, per germline. CDR3 length equals 15 residues. CDR3 DNA sequence: TGCGCCAGCAGCTCGGGACTAGCGGGAGGAGATACGCAGTATTTT. Residues: CASSSGLAGGDTQYF.

This chain connects TRBV7-9 to TRBJ1-4, with D unclear. The CDR3 sequence is 15 residues long. The V end was cut by 4 bases, the J end by 3 bases, with 12 bases between. The germline CDR1 and CDR2 sequences are SEHNR and FQNEAQ (reference sequence). The CDR3 nucleotides are TGTGCCAGCAGCTCACCCCCTGGGGCTAATGAAAAACTGTTTTTT. Its translation: CASSSPPGANEKLFF.

This clonotype was counted at least ten times. The chain employs TRBV12-3 or TRBV12-4 and TRBJ2-1; D gene uncertain. CDR3 length: 14 amino acids. Trimming removed 6 bases at V and 1 base at J, with 10 bases between. CDR3 sequence reads: CASRGPRSYNEQFF. In DNA, the CDR3 is TGTGCCAGCAGAGGACCCCGGTCCTACAATGAGCAGTTCTTC.

There are a few counts of this clonotype. This sequence joins TRBV5-1 and TRBJ2-2, with D unclear. Germline V CDR1 and CDR2: SGHRS, YFSETQ. Trimming removed 1 base from V and 5 bases from J, with 12 bases in between. The CDR3 consists of 15 residues. For the CDR3, the DNA is TGCGCCAGCAGCTTGTCGCCCAAACTGACCGGGGAGCTGTTTTTT. It is translated as CASSLSPKLTGELFF.

This clonotype was counted only a few times. The CDR3 DNA reads as TGTGCCACCAGTCCGGCGGGCAAGGGAGATACGCAGTATTTT. It yields the protein CATSPAGKGDTQYF. The rearrangement uses TRBV24-1 and TRBJ2-3, with a possible D match to TRBD2 (5 bases). This CDR3 is built from 14 residues. V lost 6 bases and J lost 5, with 14 bases in between. Germline values: CDR1 KGHDR, CDR2 SFDVKD.

This chain joins TRBV3-1 and TRBJ2-1; 8 nucleotides agree with TRBD2. CDR3 length: 14 residues. CDR1 is LGHDT, CDR2 YNNKEL, per germline (reference sequence). The ends lost 1 base at V and 8 bases at J; junction bases unmatched: 4. The CDR3 DNA follows: TGTGCCAGCAGCCAAGCCGGGGGGGGGGATGAGCAGTTCTTC. This encodes CASSQAGGGDEQFF.